Reported below is one T cell receptor (beta chain). Its target is unknown. Generated by immunoSEQ multiplex PCR, the TCRdb table keeps only in-frame clones and is missing some. The sample holds about 130,000 clones, approximately 78% seen once. This entry is derived from a study of radiation and T cells in renal cell carcinoma. Study-level findings and limits: From baseline, blood top tumor clonotypes peaked at 2 weeks post-radiation.

Indicated time point: blood 2 weeks post-SBRT. Indicated treatment: 15 Gy SBRT to primary tumor, nephrectomy 4 weeks later. The specimen was blood, collected from a patient whose treatment included radiotherapy and nephrectomy. This clonotype originated in a woman aged 55-69 years with renal cell carcinoma.

The CDR3 sequence: CASAAAFGGGPDTQYF. The DNA of the CDR3 is TGTGCCAGCGCCGCAGCTTTCGGCGGGGGACCAGATACGCAGTATTTT. V gene TRBV27 combines with J gene TRBJ2-3; TRBD2 matches 7 bases. Germline values: CDR1 MNHEY, CDR2 SMNVEV (reference sequence). Trimming at V came to 8 bases and at J to 4 bases, leaving 15 bases not matched to a gene. CDR3 length: 16 amino acids.